The 3 T cell receptor beta chains below were found in one sample sequenced in a study of technical replicates of blood from a handful of donors. The data were produced by immunoSEQ multiplex PCR, yet TCRdb's version contains in-frame clones alone and is incomplete. This table holds approximately 81,000 clones, 75% to 85% found once. Sequenced input: PBMCs. Receptors originate from a human donor in good health. Some clones in this sample may be carry-over from other donors' samples.

This clone was seen only a few times. The rearrangement links TRBV6-5 to TRBJ2-1; D is undetermined. Germline V lookup: CDR1 MNHEY, CDR2 SVGAGI. This CDR3 contains 14 residues. Trimming left V 2 bases short and J 12 bases short, with 17 bases between. The CDR3 region is CASSYDTRGLRQFF. The CDR3 DNA reads TGTGCCAGCAGTTACGATACCAGAGGTCTTCGGCAGTTCTTC.

This clone came up a few times. The chain employs TRBV5-1 and TRBJ2-7; 7 bases are a match to TRBD2. The CDR3 runs to 14 residues. V shed 0 bases, J shed 6 bases, and the junction held 6 bases outside the gene matches. CDR1 is SGHRS and CDR2 is YFSETQ in the germline V gene. CDR3 in DNA: TGCGCCAGCAGCTTGGTAGCGGGTGGAGCCGAGCAGTACTTC. Translating it yields CASSLVAGGAEQYF. Based on the CDR3 plus reference TRBV5-1 and TRBJ2-7, the full variable domain is KAGVTQTPRYLIKTRGQQVTLSCSPISGHRSVSWYQQTPGQGLQFLFEYFSETQRNKGNFPGRFSGRQFSNSRSEMNVSTLELGDSALYLCASSLVAGGAEQYFGPGTRLTVT.

The rearrangement uses TRBV13 and TRBJ2-7, with 7 bases identical to TRBD1. V gave up 4 bases and J gave up 3 bases; unmatched junction bases: 9. Germline-derived CDR1 and CDR2 are PRHDT and FYEKMQ (reference sequence). The CDR3 covers 15 residues. The CDR3 loop reads CASSSSRGSHYEQYF. For the CDR3, the DNA is TGTGCCAGCAGCTCCAGCAGGGGGAGCCACTACGAGCAGTACTTC.